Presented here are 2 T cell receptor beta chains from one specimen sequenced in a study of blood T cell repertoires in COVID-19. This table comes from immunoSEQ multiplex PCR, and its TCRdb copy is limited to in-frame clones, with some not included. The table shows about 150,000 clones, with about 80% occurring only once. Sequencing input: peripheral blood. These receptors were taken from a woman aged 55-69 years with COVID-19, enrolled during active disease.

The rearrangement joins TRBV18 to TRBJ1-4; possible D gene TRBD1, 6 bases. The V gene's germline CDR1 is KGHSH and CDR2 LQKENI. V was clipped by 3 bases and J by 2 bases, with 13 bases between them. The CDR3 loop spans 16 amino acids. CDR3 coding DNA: TGTGCCAGCTCACCGTCACAGGGAAGGACTAATGAAAAACTGTTTTTT. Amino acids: CASSPSQGRTNEKLFF.

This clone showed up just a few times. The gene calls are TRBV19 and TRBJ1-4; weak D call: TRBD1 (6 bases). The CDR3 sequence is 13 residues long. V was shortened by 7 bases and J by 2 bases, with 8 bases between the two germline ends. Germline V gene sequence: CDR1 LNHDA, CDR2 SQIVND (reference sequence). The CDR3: CASKRGTNEKLFF. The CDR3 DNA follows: TGTGCCAGTAAAAGGGGGACTAATGAAAAACTGTTTTTT. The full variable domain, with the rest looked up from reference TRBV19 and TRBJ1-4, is DGGITQSPKYLFRKEGQNVTLSCEQNLNHDAMYWYRQDPGQGLRLIYYSQIVNDFQKGDIAEGYSVSREKKESFPLTVTSAQKNPTAFYLCASKRGTNEKLFFGSGTQLSVL.